A selection of T cell receptor beta chains follows, all from one sample in a study. Produced via immunoSEQ multiplex PCR; TCRdb's table is partial and in-frame only. The sample records about 50,000 clones, over 90% being singletons. The sample was PBMCs. The receptors stem from a man aged 35 to 55 with rheumatoid arthritis. Each CDR3 is given with its conserved first and last residue. Size is stated for part of the rows, as once, few or many counts, or as a class when the clone is expanded.

15 NA TRBV9 CASSVEGTGGGEQYF
16 NA TRBV4-1 CASSQAPRTDTGELFF
16 NA TRBV9 CASSLGRLNADTEQYF
12 NA TRBV28 CASSLGSGEQFF
15 NA TRBV5-4 CASSPTSGSSYEQYF
14 NA TRBV5-8 CASSPEIAKNIQYF
13 NA TRBV29-1 CSVISGSANEQFF
15 NA TRBV7-9 CASSLVSAGGEKLFF
15 once TRBV7-3 CASSISGTGGYEQYF
15 few TRBV6-2/TRBV6-3 CASSWGLASGETQYF
13 medium-sized TRBV2 CASTTGTLGPQHF
14 NA TRBV19 CASRKKGGNTEAFF
14 NA TRBV7-9 CASRPTGDRSPLHF
12 once TRBV11-1 CASSPGDTEAFF
15 NA TRBV30 CAWSPRQRYTGELFF
14 NA TRBV6-2/TRBV6-3 CASSSGLAGDEQYF
17 NA TRBV19 CASSIKRLAGGPDEQFF
14 NA TRBV3-1/TRBV3-2 CASSNHGRDNEQFF
15 once TRBV6-5 CASKTQGPSTDTQYF
15 NA TRBV27 CASSLSAWSGNTIYF
15 NA TRBV7-2 CASSLVVSSNQPQHF
13 NA TRBV6-5 CASSKGGGTEAFF
14 NA TRBV11-1 CASSSGVGGETQYF
15 NA TRBV7-2 CASSISGGPSNEQFF
15 NA TRBV13 CASSLTGQSHEKLFF
16 NA TRBV6-1 CASSEIAGSLTQPQHF
15 once TRBV7-2 CASSSRGQADYEQYF
15 NA TRBV18 CASSPPGRGGDEQFF
17 NA TRBV7-2 CASSLQPMTVSGNTIYF
16 NA TRBV19 CASSIGTGGPNTEAFF
18 NA TRBV6-2/TRBV6-3 CASSYLASSGLGNQPQHF
13 NA TRBV18 CASSPPGDYGYTF
15 NA TRBV27 CASSRGQGSNQPQHF
14 NA TRBV30 CAWSPPDRGWGAFF
15 NA TRBV21-1 CASSRASGRAYTQYF
15 NA TRBV5-8 CASSLSQGDRYGYTF
13 NA TRBV6-5 CASSYDSYNEQFF
12 NA TRBV29-1 CSVQEDNEKLFF
16 once TRBV7-9 CASSLNSGGIQETQYF
16 NA TRBV13 CASSGSGLAAPYEQYF
15 NA TRBV6-5 CASTSGGGGFDTQYF
14 NA TRBV10-3 CAITTIQKTTEAFF
14 NA TRBV7-3 CASSQQGGVTEAFF
11 NA TRBV19 CASRRQSQAFF
16 NA TRBV11-1 CASSPGTGGVGNTIYF
12 NA TRBV5-1 CASSLVTDTQYF
15 NA TRBV5-8 CASSAWDRAVAEAFF
17 NA TRBV19 CASLRGGALDAKNIQYF
12 few TRBV5-1 CASSAGREGYTF
14 NA TRBV7-3 CASSSSGGTDTQYF
16 NA TRBV6-2/TRBV6-3 CASSFLQRGSTDTQYF
17 NA TRBV18 CASSGTIPLARTDTQYF
11 once TRBV29-1 CSVVQDYGYTF